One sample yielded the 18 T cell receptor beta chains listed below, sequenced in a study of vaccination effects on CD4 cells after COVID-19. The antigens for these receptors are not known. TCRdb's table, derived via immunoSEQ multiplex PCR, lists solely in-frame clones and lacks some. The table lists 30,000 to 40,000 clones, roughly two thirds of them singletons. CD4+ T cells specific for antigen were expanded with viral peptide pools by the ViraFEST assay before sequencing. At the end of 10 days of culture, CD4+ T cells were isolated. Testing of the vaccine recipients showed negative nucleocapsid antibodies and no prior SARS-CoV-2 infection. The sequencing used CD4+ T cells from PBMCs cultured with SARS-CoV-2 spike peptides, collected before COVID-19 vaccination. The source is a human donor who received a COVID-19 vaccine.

This chain's CDR3 is CASSITGNGYTF. In DNA form, the CDR3 reads TGTGCCAGTAGTATAACCGGGAACGGCTACACCTTC. The chain combines TRBV19 with TRBJ1-2; D gene ambiguous. This CDR3 region has 12 residues. Germline CDR1 reads LNHDA; CDR2 reads SQIVND (reference sequence). Between the trimmed V and J ends, which lost 2 bases and 8 bases, there was a span of 9 bases.

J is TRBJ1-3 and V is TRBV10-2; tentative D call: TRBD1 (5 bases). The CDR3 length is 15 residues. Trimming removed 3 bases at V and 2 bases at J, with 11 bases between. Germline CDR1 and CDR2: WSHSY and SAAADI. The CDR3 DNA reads TGCGCCAGCAGTGAAGTACGGGGGGCTGGAAACACCATATATTTT. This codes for CASSEVRGAGNTIYF.

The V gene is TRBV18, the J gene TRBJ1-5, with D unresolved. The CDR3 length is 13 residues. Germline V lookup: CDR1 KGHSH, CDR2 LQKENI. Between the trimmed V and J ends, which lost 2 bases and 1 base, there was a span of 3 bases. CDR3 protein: CASSPGSNQPQHF. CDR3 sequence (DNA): TGTGCCAGCTCACCAGGAAGCAATCAGCCCCAGCATTTT.

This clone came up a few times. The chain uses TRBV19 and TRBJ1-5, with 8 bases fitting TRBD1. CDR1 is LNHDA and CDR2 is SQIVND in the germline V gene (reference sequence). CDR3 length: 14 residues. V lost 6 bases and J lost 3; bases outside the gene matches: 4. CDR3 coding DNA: TGTGCCAGTAGCAGGACAGGGCTCAATCAGCCCCAGCATTTT. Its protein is CASSRTGLNQPQHF.

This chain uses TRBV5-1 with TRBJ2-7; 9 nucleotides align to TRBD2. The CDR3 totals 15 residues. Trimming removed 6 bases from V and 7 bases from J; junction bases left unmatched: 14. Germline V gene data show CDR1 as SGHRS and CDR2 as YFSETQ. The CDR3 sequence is CASMAGGPLAREQYF. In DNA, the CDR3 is TGCGCCAGCATGGCGGGAGGGCCGCTCGCAAGGGAGCAGTACTTC. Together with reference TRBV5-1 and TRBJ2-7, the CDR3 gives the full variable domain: KAGVTQTPRYLIKTRGQQVTLSCSPISGHRSVSWYQQTPGQGLQFLFEYFSETQRNKGNFPGRFSGRQFSNSRSEMNVSTLELGDSALYLCASMAGGPLAREQYFGPGTRLTVT.

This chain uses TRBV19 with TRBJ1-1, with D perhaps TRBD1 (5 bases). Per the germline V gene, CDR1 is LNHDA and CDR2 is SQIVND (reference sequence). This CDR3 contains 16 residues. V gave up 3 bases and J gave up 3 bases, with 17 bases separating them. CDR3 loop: CASSIEGQVWYTEAFF. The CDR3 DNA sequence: TGTGCCAGTAGTATCGAGGGGCAGGTATGGTACACTGAAGCTTTCTTT.

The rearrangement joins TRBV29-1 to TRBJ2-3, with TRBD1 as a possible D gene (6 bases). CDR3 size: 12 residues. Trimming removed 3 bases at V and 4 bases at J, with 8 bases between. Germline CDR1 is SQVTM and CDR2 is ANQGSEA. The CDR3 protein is CSVDKGADTQYF. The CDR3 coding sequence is TGCAGCGTTGATAAGGGGGCAGATACGCAGTATTTT.

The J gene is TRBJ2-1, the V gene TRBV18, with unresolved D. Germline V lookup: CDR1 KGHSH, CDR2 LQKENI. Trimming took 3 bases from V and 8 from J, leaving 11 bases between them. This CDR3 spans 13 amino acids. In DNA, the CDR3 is TGTGCCAGCTCACCGCCGACTCGGGATGAGCAGTTCTTC. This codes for CASSPPTRDEQFF.

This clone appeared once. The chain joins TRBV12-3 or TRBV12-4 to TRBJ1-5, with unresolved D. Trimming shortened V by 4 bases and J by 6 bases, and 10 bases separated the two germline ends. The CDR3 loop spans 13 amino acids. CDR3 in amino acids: CASSSRPGQPQHF. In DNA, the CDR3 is TGTGCCAGCAGTTCGCGACCCGGTCAGCCCCAGCATTTT.

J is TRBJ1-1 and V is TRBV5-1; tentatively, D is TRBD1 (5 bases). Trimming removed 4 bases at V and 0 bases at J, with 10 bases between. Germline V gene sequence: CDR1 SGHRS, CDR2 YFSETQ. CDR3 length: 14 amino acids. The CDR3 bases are TGCGCCAGCAGCCCCGGGACGCTGAACACTGAAGCTTTCTTT. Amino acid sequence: CASSPGTLNTEAFF.

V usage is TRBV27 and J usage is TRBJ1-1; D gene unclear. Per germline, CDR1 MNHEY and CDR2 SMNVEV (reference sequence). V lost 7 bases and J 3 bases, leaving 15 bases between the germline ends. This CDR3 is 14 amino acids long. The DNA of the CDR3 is TGTGCCAGCAATAGGTTTCCAGGAGACACTGAAGCTTTCTTT. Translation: CASNRFPGDTEAFF.

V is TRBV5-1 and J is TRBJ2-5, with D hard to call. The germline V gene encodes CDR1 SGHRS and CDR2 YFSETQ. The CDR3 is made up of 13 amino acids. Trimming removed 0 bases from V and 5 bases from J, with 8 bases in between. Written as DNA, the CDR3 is TGCGCCAGCAGCTTGGGCCTGGGGGAGACCCAGTACTTC. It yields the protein CASSLGLGETQYF.

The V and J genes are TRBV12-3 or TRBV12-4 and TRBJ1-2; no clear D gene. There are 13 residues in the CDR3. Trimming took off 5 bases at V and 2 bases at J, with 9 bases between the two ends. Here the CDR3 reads CASSARPNYGYTF. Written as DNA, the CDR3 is TGTGCCAGCAGTGCCCGCCCGAACTATGGCTACACCTTC.

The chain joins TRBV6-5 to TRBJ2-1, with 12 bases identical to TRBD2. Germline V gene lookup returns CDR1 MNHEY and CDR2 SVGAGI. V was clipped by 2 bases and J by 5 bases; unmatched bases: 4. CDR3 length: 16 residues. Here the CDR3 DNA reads TGTGCCAGCAGTTACCCTCGGACTAGCGGGGACAATGAGCAGTTCTTC. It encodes CASSYPRTSGDNEQFF.

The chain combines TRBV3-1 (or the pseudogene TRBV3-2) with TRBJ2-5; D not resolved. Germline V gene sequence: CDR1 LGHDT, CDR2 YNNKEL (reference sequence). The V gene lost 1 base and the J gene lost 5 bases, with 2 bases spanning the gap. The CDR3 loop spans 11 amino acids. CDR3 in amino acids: CASSQVETQYF. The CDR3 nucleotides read TGTGCCAGCAGCCAAGTGGAGACCCAGTACTTC.

CDR3 protein: CATIGQLNTEAFF. DNA for the CDR3: TGTGCCACCATAGGACAGCTGAACACTGAAGCTTTCTTT. The chain uses TRBV10-3 and TRBJ1-1; possibly TRBD1 for D (6 bases). Trimming pared 10 bases from V and 0 bases from J, leaving 12 bases between. CDR1 is ENHRY, CDR2 SYGVKD, per germline. The CDR3 length is 13 residues.

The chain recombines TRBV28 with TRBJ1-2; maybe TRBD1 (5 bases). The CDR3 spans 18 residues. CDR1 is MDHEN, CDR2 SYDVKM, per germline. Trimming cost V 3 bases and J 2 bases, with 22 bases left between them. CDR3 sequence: CASSLYGGMLDGNYGYTF. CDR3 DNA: TGTGCCAGCAGTTTGTACGGGGGAATGTTGGACGGAAACTATGGCTACACCTTC.

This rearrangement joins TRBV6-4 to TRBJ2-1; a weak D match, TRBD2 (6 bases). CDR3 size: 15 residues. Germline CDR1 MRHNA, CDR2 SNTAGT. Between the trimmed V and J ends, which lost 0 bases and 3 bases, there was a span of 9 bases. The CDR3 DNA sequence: TGTGCCAGCAGTGACTCTCTAGCGAGCTACAATGAGCAGTTCTTC. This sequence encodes CASSDSLASYNEQFF.